This TCR beta chain appears in the sequencing data of a study of blood T cell repertoires in COVID-19. Study information: Researchers got acute and convalescent COVID-19 samples from the United States, Italy and Spain. PBMCs, B-cell-depleted T cells, or T cells were the source of the cDNA or gDNA that made up the material.

V was clipped by 3 bases and J by 7 bases, with 18 bases between them. CDR1 is GTSNPN, CDR2 SVGIG, per germline (reference sequence). The CDR3 extends over 14 amino acids. Original processing notes: Reference gene primer amplification in the assay estimated nucleated cell counts. The protocol was immunoSEQ multiplex PCR, while the TCRdb copy is restricted to in-frame clones and leaves out a portion. The V and J calls and clone size come from that table; D and trimming were worked out from the DNA. This sample has 200,000 to 300,000 clones; over 75% occur once, and the top ten carry over 2%. Sequencing was carried out using peripheral blood. This chain connects TRBV30 to TRBJ1-2, with D tentatively TRBD1 (6 bases). The receptor's source is a woman in her forties or fifties with acute or convalescent COVID-19. CDR3 coding DNA: TGTGCCTGGAGGGAAGGAGGGGGGGAAGGTGGCTACACCTTC. Translated: CAWREGGGEGGYTF.